This TCR beta chain was sequenced for a study of blood T cell repertoires in COVID-19. In the study overall: COVID-19 samples from acute and convalescent phases originated in the United States, Italy and Spain. T cells, B-cell-depleted T cells, or PBMCs provided the cDNA or gDNA that served as material.

Seattle's cohort entered during active infection and was followed longitudinally. In the source study's methods: Amplification from reference gene primers served as the basis for estimated nucleated cell counts. Using immunoSEQ multiplex PCR, the repertoire was profiled, and TCRdb retains in-frame clones only, with some absent. V, J and clone size derive from that table, while D and trimming were established from the DNA sequence. The sample carries roughly 160,000 clones, around 85% recorded once. The TCR was taken from an older man with COVID-19, enrolled during active disease. Input material: peripheral blood.

CDR3 nucleotides: TGTGCCAGCAGTGATGGGCGGGGGGACTATGGCTACACCTTC. This codes for CASSDGRGDYGYTF. The V call is TRBV2, the J call TRBJ1-2; perhaps TRBD1 as D (5 bases). V lost 3 bases to trimming and J lost 3 bases, with 11 bases between them. The CDR3 runs 14 residues. Germline V gene data show CDR1 as SNHLY and CDR2 as FYNNEI.